The entry that follows covers one T cell receptor beta chain sequence. Its antigen target is currently unknown. Qualities for individual bases were not recorded, and no much larger clone is one base off. The approximately 39 donors, aged about 6 to 95 years, were systemically healthy Caucasian individuals from Russia. Each donor gave about 9.7 milliliters of peripheral blood, drawn into EDTA-treated Vacutainer tubes. Ficoll-Paque density-gradient centrifugation was used to isolate PBMCs, with at least 6 million per sample. Trizol reagent was used to extract total RNA from PBMCs, with at least 6 micrograms per sample. The percentages of naive CD45RAhigh/CD27high T cells were determined by flow cytometry on a PBMC aliquot from every donor. The data derive from a study of blood T cells in healthy people across ages (dated by TCRdb to about 2015). For context, the study as a whole: Template switching captured roughly one uniquely barcoded TCR beta cDNA molecule per two T cells in model experiments. Using deep sequencing normalized with unique cDNA molecular identifiers, the study measured how TCR beta repertoire diversity changes with age. Four age groups were formed from the donors: young (average approximately 15 years), middle-aged (approximately 42), aged (roughly 58) and long-lived (82). To avoid experimental bias, donors of different ages were randomly spread across the sequencing lanes. For two donors (one aged 18 to 30 and one aged 80 or older), the study analyzed two additional independent replicas of 1 million unique cDNA reads from the same blood draw.

The library was generated by 5' RACE. The run used an Illumina HiSeq 2500. A second PCR of roughly 7 to 11 cycles was performed with a sample-barcoded 5' primer and a J-beta primer mix. A unique molecular identifier was introduced onto each TCR beta cDNA molecule by a template-switch 5' adaptor carrying 12 random nucleotides. Each sample yielded at least 3 million CDR3-containing paired-end reads. First-strand cDNA was synthesized from all RNA with the Mint cDNA synthesis kit, primed by a TRBC-specific oligonucleotide. After uracil-DNA glycosylase treatment, a first 18-cycle PCR used universal primers M1SS and BC2_uni_R on all cDNA. The study's own analysis went as follows. Each sample was normalized by randomly selecting 1 million high-quality reads, each carrying a distinct molecular identifier. Reads with shared molecular identifiers were discarded instead of being binned into consensus sequences. MiTCR, set to a Q25 quality threshold and the strictest error-elimination algorithm, was used for CDR3 identification, clonotype clustering and error correction. A nonparametric unseen species model using Euler transformation provided a lower-bound estimate of total TCR beta diversity. TCRdb redid the processing of the public reads, applying fastp at Q25 and MiXCR, and retained in-frame beta chains. Rows with a matching CDR3 protein are joined into one entry that keeps the most common DNA and genes. V and J calls and clone size were set by TCRdb, not the authors. This sample has about 1,400,000 distinct CDR3 sequences in its table, and approximately 59% of those were observed once. 6.5% to 8.5% of the sample is taken by the ten largest.

A distance of 7 bases separates the germline ends of V and J, which lose 0 bases and 7 bases respectively. The CDR3 sequence holds 14 residues, the cysteine and phenylalanine included. This entry keeps only the CDR3 DNA: 42 bases, framed from base 1. From a lookup of the germline V gene (reference sequence), CDR1 and CDR2 are LGHDT and YNNKEL. Findings and caveats that apply to the study as a whole: The CMV infection status of donors was not known, potentially confounding age-related changes in expanded clonotypes. Estimates of total diversity based on one million sequenced T cells were regarded as lower bounds and as underestimates. Since profiling was done on bulk unsorted PBMCs, naive and antigen-experienced compartments could not be conclusively compared. As age increased, observed TCR beta diversity per million T cells dropped in a roughly linear way, and a significant reduction was already evident by age 40. A strong correlation was found between observed TCR beta diversity and the percentage of naive T cells measured by flow cytometry. Compared with the aged group, more naive CD4+ T cells, fewer expanded clones and increased TCR diversity were shown by the long-lived group, suggesting age selection.

The chain was built from TRBV3-1 and TRBJ1-6, with the D gene not clear enough to name. The sequencing sample was made of blood. This receptor was taken from a man between 18 and 29 years old in good health. This receptor carries the CDR3 CASSQDMGNSPLHF. The bases read TGTGCCAGCAGCCAAGATATGGGGAATTCACCCCTCCACTTT.